This T cell receptor beta chain was obtained from a study of shared clonotypes between healthy human individuals. The overall study: Donor composition was a couple of women and three men, aged 18 to 49.

Germline V gene sequence: CDR1 SGHNT, CDR2 YYREEE (reference sequence). V was shortened by 2 bases and J by 2 bases, with 12 bases between the two germline ends. This CDR3 contains 15 residues. This table comes from immunoSEQ multiplex PCR, and its TCRdb copy is limited to in-frame clones, with some not included. This table has hundreds of thousands of clones, approximately 79% appearing once. This sequence was found in a woman between 25 and 40 years old in good health. Material: memory CD4+ T cells sorted from blood. The subset here: CD45RA-negative fraction. V and J are TRBV5-4 and TRBJ2-3; D unclear. The CDR3 region has the DNA TGTGCCAGCAGCTTACCGACAAGCCACACAGATACGCAGTATTTT. This encodes CASSLPTSHTDTQYF.